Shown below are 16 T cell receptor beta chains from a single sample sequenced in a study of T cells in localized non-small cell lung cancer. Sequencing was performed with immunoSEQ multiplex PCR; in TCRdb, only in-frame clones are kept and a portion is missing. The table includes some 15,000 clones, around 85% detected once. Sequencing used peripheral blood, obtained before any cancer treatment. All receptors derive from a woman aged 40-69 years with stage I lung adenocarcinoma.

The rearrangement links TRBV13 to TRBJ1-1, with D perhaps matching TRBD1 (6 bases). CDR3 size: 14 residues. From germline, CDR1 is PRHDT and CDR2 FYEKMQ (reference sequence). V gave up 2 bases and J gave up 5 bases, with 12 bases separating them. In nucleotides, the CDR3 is TGTGCCAGCAGCTTAAGGGGGTCGCGGACTGAAGCTTTCTTT. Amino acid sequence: CASSLRGSRTEAFF.

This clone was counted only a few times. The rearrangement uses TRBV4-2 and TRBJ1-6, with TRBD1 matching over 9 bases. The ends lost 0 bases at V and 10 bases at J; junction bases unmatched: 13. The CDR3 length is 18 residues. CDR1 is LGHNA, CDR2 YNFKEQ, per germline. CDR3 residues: CASSQDVTGTGRGSPLHF. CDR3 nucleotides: TGTGCCAGCAGCCAAGATGTCACGGGGACAGGGAGGGGATCACCCCTCCACTTT.

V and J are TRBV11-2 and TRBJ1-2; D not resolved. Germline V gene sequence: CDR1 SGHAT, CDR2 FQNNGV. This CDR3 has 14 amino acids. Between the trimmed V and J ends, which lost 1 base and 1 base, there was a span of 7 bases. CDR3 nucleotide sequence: TGTGCCAGCAGCTTAGGGCGGAGTAACTATGGCTACACCTTC. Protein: CASSLGRSNYGYTF.

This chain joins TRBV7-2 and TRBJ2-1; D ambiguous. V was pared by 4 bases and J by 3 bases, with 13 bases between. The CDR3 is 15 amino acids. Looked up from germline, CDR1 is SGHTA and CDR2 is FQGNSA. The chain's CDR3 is CASSSVGFLYNEQFF. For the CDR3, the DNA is TGTGCCAGCAGCTCAGTCGGTTTTCTCTACAATGAGCAGTTCTTC.

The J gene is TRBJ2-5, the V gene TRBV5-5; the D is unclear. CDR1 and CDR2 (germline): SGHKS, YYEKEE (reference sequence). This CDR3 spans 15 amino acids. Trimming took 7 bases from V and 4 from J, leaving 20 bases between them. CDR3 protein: CASAWAHTDSETQYF. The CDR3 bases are TGTGCCAGCGCTTGGGCCCATACGGATTCAGAGACCCAGTACTTC.

The CDR3 DNA sequence: TGTGCCAGCAGTTACGGGGAGGGTTGGAACTATGGCTACACCTTC. It specifies CASSYGEGWNYGYTF. This chain links TRBV6-5 with TRBJ1-2; D unclear. V was shortened by 2 bases and J by 2 bases, with 12 bases between the two germline ends. This CDR3 region has 15 residues. Germline values: CDR1 MNHEY, CDR2 SVGAGI.

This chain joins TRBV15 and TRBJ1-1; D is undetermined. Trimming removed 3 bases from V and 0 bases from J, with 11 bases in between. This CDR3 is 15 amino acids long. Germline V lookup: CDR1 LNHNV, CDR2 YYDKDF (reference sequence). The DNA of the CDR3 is TGTGCCACCAGCAGCCAACGGATGGTGAACACTGAAGCTTTCTTT. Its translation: CATSSQRMVNTEAFF.

The CDR3 reads CASSSEGTLHF. CDR3 DNA sequence: TGTGCCAGCTCTTCCGAGGGCACCCTCCACTTT. The chain uses TRBV18 and TRBJ1-6; no clear D. Germline values: CDR1 KGHSH, CDR2 LQKENI. Trimming pared 6 bases from V and 14 bases from J, leaving 11 bases between. This CDR3 comprises 11 residues.

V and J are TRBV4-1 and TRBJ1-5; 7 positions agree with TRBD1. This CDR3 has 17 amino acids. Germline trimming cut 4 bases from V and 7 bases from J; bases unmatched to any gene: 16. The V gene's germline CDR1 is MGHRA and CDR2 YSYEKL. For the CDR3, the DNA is TGCGCCAGCAGCCCAGGTATAGGCGGACAGGCTTCCCAGCCCCAGCATTTT. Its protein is CASSPGIGGQASQPQHF.

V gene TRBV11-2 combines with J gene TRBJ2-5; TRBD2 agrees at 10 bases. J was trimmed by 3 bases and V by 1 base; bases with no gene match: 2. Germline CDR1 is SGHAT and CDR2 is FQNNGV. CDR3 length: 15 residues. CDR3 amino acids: CASSLGSGGKETQYF. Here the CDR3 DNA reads TGTGCCAGCAGCTTAGGTAGCGGGGGGAAAGAGACCCAGTACTTC.

CDR3 sequence reads: CSIRQAIEAFF. For the CDR3, the DNA is TGCAGCATCCGACAGGCTATCGAAGCTTTCTTT. The V and J genes are TRBV29-1 and TRBJ1-1, with D maybe TRBD1 (6 bases). The CDR3 consists of 11 residues. Germline V CDR1 and CDR2: SQVTM, ANQGSEA. V was cut by 8 bases and J by 8 bases, with 15 bases left in between.

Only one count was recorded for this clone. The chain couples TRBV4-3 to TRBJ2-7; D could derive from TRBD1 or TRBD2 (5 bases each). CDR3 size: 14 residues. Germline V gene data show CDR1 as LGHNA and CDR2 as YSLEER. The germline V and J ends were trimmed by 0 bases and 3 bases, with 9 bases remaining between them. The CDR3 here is CASSQDRDGYEQYF. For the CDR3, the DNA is TGCGCCAGCAGCCAAGATAGGGACGGCTACGAGCAGTACTTC.

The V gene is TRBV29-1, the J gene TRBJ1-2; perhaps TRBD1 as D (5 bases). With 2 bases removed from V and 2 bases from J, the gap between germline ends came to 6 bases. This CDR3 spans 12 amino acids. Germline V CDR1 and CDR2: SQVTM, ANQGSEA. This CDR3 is CSVERGNYGYTF. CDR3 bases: TGCAGCGTTGAAAGGGGCAACTATGGCTACACCTTC.

This CDR3 reads CAWSTPGLAGFPRDTQYF. The CDR3 nucleotides are TGTGCCTGGAGTACCCCGGGACTAGCGGGTTTTCCCCGGGATACGCAGTATTTT. The chain joins TRBV30 to TRBJ2-3, with TRBD2 identical over 12 bases. The V segment lost 2 bases and the J segment 6 bases; nucleotides outside the gene matches: 15. Looked up from germline, CDR1 is GTSNPN and CDR2 is SVGIG (reference sequence). The CDR3 has 18 residues. The entire variable domain, with the rest obtained from reference TRBV30 and TRBJ2-3, is as follows: SQTIHQWPATLVQPVGSPLSLECTVEGTSNPNLYWYRQAAGRGLQLLFYSVGIGQISSEVPQNLSASRPQDRQFILSSKKLLLSDSGFYLCAWSTPGLAGFPRDTQYFGPGTRLTVL.

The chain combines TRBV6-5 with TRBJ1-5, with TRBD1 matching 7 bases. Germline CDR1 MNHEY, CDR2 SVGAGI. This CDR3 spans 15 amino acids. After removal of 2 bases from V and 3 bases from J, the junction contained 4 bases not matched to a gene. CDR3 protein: CASSYAGGTNQPQHF. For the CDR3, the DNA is TGTGCCAGCAGTTACGCAGGGGGAACCAATCAGCCCCAGCATTTT.

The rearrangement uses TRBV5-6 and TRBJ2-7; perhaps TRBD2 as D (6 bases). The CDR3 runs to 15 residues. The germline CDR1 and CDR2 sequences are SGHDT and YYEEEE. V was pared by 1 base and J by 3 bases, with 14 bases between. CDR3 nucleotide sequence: TGTGCCAGCAGCTTGTTAGCGGAAGTGTTCTACGAGCAGTACTTC. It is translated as CASSLLAEVFYEQYF.